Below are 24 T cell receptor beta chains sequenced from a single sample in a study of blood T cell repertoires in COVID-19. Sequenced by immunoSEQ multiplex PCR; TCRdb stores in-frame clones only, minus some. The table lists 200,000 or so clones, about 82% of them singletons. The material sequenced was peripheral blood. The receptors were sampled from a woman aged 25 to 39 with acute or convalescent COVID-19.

The CDR3 region is CASSGSRGSYGYTF. The CDR3 DNA reads as TGTGCCAGCAGTGGATCCAGGGGGAGCTATGGCTACACCTTC. The J gene is TRBJ1-2, the V gene TRBV28; 7 nucleotides agree with TRBD1. The CDR3 is 14 residues long. The germline CDR1 and CDR2 sequences are MDHEN and SYDVKM. V lost 5 bases, J lost 4 bases, and 7 bases stayed unmatched.

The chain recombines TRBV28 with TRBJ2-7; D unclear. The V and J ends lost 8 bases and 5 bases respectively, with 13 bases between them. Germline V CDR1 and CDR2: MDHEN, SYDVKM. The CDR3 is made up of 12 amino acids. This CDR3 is CASQGLRDEQYF. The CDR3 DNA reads TGTGCCAGCCAAGGCCTCCGGGACGAGCAGTACTTC.

This chain's CDR3 is CASSYGLTRTQYF. For the CDR3, the DNA is TGTGCCAGTAGTTACGGACTTACCCGAACCCAGTACTTC. The chain couples TRBV19 to TRBJ2-5; weak D call: TRBD2 (5 bases). Trimming removed 5 bases at V and 8 bases at J, with 15 bases between. The CDR3 loop spans 13 amino acids. Germline V gene lookup returns CDR1 LNHDA and CDR2 SQIVND (reference sequence).

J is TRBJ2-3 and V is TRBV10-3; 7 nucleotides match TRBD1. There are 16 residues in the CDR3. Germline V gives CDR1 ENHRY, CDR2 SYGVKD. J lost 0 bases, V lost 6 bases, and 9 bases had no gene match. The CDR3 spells CAISPRQGSSTDTQYF. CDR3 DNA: TGTGCCATCAGCCCTCGACAGGGCTCTAGCACAGATACGCAGTATTTT.

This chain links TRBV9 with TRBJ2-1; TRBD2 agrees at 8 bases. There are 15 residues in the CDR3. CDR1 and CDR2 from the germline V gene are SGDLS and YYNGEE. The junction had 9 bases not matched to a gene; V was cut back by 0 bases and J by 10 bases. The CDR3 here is CASSVDEVAGREQFF. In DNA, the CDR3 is TGTGCCAGCAGCGTAGACGAGGTAGCGGGGAGGGAGCAGTTCTTC.

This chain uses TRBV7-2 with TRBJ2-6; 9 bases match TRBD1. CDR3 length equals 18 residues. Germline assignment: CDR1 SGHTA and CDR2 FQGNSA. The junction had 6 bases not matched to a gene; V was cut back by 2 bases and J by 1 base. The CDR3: CASSLTGGTISGANVLTF. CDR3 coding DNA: TGTGCCAGCAGCTTAACAGGGGGCACAATTTCTGGGGCCAACGTCCTGACTTTC.

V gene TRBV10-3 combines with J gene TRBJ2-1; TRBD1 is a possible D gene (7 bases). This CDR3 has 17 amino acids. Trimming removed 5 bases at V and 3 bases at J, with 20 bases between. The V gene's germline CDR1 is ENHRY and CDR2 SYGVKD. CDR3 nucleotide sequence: TGTGCCATCAGTTCCTCGGGTCCAGGGGGAGGCTACAATGAGCAGTTCTTC. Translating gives CAISSSGPGGGYNEQFF.

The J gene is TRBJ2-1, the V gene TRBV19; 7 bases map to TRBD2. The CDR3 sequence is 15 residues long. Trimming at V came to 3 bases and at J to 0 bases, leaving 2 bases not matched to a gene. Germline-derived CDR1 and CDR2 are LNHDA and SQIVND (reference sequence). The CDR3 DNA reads TGTGCCAGTAGTATGATAGCGGGCTCCTACAATGAGCAGTTCTTC. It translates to CASSMIAGSYNEQFF.

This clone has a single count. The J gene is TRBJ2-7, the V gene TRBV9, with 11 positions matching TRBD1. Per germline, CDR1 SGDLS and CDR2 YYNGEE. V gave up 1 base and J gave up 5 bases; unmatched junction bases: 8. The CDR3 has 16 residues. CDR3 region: CASSVSLGQGDDEQYF. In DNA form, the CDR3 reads TGTGCCAGCAGCGTAAGCCTGGGACAGGGGGACGACGAGCAGTACTTC.

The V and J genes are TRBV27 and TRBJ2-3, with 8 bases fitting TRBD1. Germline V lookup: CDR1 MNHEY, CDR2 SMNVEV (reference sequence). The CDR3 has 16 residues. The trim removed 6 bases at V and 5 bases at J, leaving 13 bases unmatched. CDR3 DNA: TGTGCCAGCAGAATACTGTTTGGACAGGGCGGAGATACGCAGTATTTT. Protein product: CASRILFGQGGDTQYF.

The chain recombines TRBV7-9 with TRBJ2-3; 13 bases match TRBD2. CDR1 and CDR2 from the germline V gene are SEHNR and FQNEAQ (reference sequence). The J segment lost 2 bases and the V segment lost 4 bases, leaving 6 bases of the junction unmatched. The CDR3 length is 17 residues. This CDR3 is CASSSGGLAGATDTQYF. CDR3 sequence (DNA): TGTGCCAGCAGCTCGGGAGGACTAGCGGGGGCCACAGATACGCAGTATTTT.

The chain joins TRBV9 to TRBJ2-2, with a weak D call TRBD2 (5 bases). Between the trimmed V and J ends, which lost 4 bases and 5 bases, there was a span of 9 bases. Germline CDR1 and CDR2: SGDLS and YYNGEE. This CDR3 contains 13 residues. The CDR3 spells CASSRDYTGELFF. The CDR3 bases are TGTGCCAGCAGCCGCGACTATACCGGGGAGCTGTTTTTT.

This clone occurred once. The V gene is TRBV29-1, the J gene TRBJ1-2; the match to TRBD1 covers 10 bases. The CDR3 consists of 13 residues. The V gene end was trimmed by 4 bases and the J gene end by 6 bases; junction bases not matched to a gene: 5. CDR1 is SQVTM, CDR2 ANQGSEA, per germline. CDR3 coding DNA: TGCAGCGTTGGAGAGGGACAGGGGCATGGCTACACCTTC. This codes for CSVGEGQGHGYTF.

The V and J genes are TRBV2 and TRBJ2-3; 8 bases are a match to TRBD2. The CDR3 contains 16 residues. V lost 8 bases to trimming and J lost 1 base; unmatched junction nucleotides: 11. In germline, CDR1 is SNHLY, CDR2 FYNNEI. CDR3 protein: CASGRGTSFGTDTQYF. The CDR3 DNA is TGTGCCAGCGGGAGGGGGACTAGTTTTGGCACAGATACGCAGTATTTT.

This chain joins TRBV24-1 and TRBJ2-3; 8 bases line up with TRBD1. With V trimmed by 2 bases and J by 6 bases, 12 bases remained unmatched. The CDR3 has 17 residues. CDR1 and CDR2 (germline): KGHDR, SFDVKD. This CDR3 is CATSDSPRGPAGDTQYF. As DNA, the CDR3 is TGTGCCACCAGTGATTCCCCCAGGGGGCCCGCCGGGGATACGCAGTATTTT.

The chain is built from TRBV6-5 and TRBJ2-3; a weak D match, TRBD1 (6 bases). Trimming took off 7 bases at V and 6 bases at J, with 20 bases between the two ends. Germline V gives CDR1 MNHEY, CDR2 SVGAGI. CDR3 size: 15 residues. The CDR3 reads CASIKNLGAGDTQYF. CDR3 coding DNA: TGTGCCAGCATTAAAAATTTGGGGGCCGGGGATACGCAGTATTTT.

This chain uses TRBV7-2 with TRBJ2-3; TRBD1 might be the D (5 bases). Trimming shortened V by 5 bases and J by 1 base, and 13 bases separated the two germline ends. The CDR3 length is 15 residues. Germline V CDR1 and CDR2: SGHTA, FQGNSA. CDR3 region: CASSPPRAGTDTQYF. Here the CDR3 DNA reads TGTGCCAGCAGCCCCCCCAGGGCGGGCACAGATACGCAGTATTTT.

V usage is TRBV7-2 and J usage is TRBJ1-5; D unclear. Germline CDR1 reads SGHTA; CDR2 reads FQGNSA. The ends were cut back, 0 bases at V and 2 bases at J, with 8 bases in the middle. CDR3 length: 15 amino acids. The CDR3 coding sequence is TGTGCCAGCAGCTTAGCGCTGAGGGGCAATCAGCCCCAGCATTTT. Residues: CASSLALRGNQPQHF.

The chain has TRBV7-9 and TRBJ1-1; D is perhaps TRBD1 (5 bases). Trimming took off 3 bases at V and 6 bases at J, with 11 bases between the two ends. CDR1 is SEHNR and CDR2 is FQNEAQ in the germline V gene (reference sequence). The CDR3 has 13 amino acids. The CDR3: CASSFPNRPEAFF. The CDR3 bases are TGTGCCAGCAGCTTCCCTAACAGGCCTGAAGCTTTCTTT.

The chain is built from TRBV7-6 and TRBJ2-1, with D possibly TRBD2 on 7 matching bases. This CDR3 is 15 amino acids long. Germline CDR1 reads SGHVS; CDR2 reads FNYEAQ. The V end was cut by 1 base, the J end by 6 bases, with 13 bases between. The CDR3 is CASSLVGGPGNEQFF. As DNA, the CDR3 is TGTGCCAGCAGCTTAGTCGGGGGGCCGGGCAATGAGCAGTTCTTC.

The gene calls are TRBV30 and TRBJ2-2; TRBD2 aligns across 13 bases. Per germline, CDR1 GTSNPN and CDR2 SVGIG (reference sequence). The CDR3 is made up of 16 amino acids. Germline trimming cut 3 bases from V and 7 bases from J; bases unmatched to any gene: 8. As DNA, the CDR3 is TGTGCCTGGAGCCCTGGGACTAGCGGGACGGTCGGGGAGCTGTTTTTT. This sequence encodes CAWSPGTSGTVGELFF.

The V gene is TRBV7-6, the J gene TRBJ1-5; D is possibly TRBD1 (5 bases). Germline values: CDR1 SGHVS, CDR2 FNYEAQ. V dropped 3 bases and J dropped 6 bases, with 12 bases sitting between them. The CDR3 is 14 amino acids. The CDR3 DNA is TGTGCCAGCAGCTTGGGGGGGGAGCGTCAGCCCCAGCATTTT. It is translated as CASSLGGERQPQHF.

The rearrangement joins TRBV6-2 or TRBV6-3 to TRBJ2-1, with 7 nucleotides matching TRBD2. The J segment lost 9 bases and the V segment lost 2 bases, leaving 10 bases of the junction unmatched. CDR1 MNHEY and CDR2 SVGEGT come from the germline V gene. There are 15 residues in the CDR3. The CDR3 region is CASSYPGGPTGEQFF. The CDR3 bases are TGTGCCAGCAGTTACCCGGGGGGTCCCACCGGTGAGCAGTTCTTC.

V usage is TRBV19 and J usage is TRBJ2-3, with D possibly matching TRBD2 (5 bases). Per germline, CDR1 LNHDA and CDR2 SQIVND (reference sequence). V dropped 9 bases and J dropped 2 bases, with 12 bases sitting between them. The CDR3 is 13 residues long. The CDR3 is CASTGYFTDTQYF. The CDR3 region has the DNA TGTGCCAGCACGGGATATTTCACAGATACGCAGTATTTT.